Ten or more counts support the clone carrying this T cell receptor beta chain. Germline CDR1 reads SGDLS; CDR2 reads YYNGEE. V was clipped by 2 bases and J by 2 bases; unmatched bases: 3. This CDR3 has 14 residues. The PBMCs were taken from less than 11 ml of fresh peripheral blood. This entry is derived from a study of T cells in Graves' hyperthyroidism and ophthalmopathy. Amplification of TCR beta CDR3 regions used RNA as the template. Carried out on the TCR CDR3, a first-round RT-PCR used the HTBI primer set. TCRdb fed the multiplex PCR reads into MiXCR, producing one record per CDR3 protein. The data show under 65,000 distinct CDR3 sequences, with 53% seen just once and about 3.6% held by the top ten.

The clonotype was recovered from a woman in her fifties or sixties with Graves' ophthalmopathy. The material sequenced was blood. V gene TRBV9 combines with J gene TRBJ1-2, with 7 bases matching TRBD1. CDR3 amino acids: CASSVKTGNYGYTF. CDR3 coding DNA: TGTGCCAGCAGCGTCAAGACAGGGAACTATGGCTACACCTTC. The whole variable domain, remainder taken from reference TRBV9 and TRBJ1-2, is DSGVTQTPKHLITATGQRVTLRCSPRSGDLSVYWYQQSLDQGLQFLIQYYNGEERAKGNILERFSAQQFPDLHSELNLSSLELGDSALYFCASSVKTGNYGYTFGSGTRLTVV.